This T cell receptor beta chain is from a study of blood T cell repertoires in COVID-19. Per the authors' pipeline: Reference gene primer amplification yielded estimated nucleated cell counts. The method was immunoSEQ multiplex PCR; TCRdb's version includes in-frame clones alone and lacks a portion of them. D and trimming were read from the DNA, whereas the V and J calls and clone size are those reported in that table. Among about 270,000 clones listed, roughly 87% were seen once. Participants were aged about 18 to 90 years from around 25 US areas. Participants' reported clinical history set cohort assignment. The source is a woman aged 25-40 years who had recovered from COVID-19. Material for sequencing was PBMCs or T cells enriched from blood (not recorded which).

CDR3 loop: CASSLERAQGTFF. In DNA, the CDR3 is TGTGCCAGCAGCTTAGAGAGGGCGCAAGGAACTTTCTTT. V is TRBV11-3 and J is TRBJ1-1; D uncertain. The V gene's germline CDR1 is SGHNT and CDR2 YENEEA. V was trimmed by 0 bases and J by 12 bases, leaving 14 bases between them. The CDR3 is made up of 13 amino acids. The full variable domain, in which reference TRBV11-3 and TRBJ1-1 provide the parts outside the CDR3, is EAGVVQSPRYKIIEKKQPVAFWCNPISGHNTLYWYLQNLGQGPELLIRYENEEAVDDSQLPKDRFSAERLKGVDSTLKIQPAELGDSAVYLCASSLERAQGTFFGQGTRLTVV.